This TCR beta chain appears in the sequencing data of a study of blood T cell dynamics during melanoma immunotherapy. Across the study: First-line therapy was either pembrolizumab or nivolumab with ipilimumab for metastatic melanoma.

Time point specified: week 3, after first cycle of checkpoint inhibitor. Germline V gives CDR1 MNHEY, CDR2 SMNVEV (reference sequence). After removal of 4 bases from V and 5 bases from J, the junction contained 6 bases not matched to a gene. This CDR3 spans 16 amino acids. Produced via immunoSEQ multiplex PCR; TCRdb's table is partial and in-frame only. The sample records roughly 9,000 clones, approximately 83% being singletons. This rearrangement joins TRBV27 to TRBJ2-2; TRBD2 matches at 11 bases. This material consisted of blood, taken from a patient treated with checkpoint blockade. The receptor comes from a human donor with melanoma. The CDR3 spells CASSWRLAGTTGELFF. As DNA, the CDR3 is TGTGCCAGCAGTTGGAGACTAGCGGGGACGACCGGGGAGCTGTTTTTT.